Below are 28 T cell receptor beta chains sequenced from a single sample in a study of blood T cell repertoires in COVID-19. Assay: immunoSEQ multiplex PCR; the TCRdb copy retains only in-frame clones and omits some. The data hold around 450,000 clones, with around 89% observed a single time. The specimen sequenced was peripheral blood. The receptors come from a woman aged 25 to 45 with acute or convalescent COVID-19.

J is TRBJ2-7 and V is TRBV14, with D unresolved. Trimming took off 3 bases at V and 7 bases at J, with 13 bases between the two ends. The CDR3 loop spans 13 amino acids. CDR1 SGHDN and CDR2 FVKESK come from the germline V gene. CDR3: CASSHRSTEEQYF. In nucleotides, the CDR3 is TGTGCCAGCAGCCATAGGTCAACAGAGGAGCAGTACTTC.

V usage is TRBV6-6 and J usage is TRBJ2-3; 8 bases align to TRBD2. The germline V gene encodes CDR1 MNHNY and CDR2 SVGAGI (reference sequence). The junction had 10 bases not matched to a gene; V was cut back by 5 bases and J by 0 bases. This CDR3 is built from 17 residues. This CDR3 is CASSRETSGTSTDTQYF. Written as DNA, the CDR3 is TGTGCCAGCAGTCGGGAAACTAGCGGAACTAGCACAGATACGCAGTATTTT.

The gene calls are TRBV10-1 and TRBJ1-5; perhaps TRBD1 as D (5 bases). This CDR3 has 17 residues. Germline V gene sequence: CDR1 WNHNN, CDR2 SYGVQD (reference sequence). V lost 6 bases and J lost 8, with 26 bases in between. Here the CDR3 reads CASSRLGRPGEGEPQHF. CDR3 in DNA: TGCGCCAGCAGCCGGTTGGGACGCCCGGGGGAAGGAGAGCCCCAGCATTTT.

This rearrangement joins TRBV5-1 to TRBJ2-7; D is perhaps TRBD1 (6 bases). Germline values: CDR1 SGHRS, CDR2 YFSETQ. This CDR3 has 15 residues. The V gene lost 4 bases and the J gene lost 2 bases, with 16 bases spanning the gap. The CDR3 coding sequence is TGCGCCAGCAGCCCCCCAAGGACAGCACCCTACGAGCAGTACTTC. Protein sequence: CASSPPRTAPYEQYF.

In regard to this clone: One end of the junction varies from germline; a read error may be responsible. The rearrangement uses TRBV20-1 and TRBJ1-2, with D possibly TRBD1 on 6 matching bases. The CDR3 consists of 11 residues. The germline V gene encodes CDR1 DFQATT and CDR2 SNEGSKA (reference sequence). CDR3 nucleotide sequence: TGCAGTGCTGGGCCGCGGACAGAACTCATCTTC. This sequence encodes CSAGPRTELIF.

The gene calls are TRBV10-3 and TRBJ1-3; the D is unclear. In germline, CDR1 is ENHRY, CDR2 SYGVKD. V gave up 3 bases and J gave up 8 bases, with 14 bases separating them. The CDR3 has 14 residues. The CDR3: CAISENSRLDTIYF. CDR3 in DNA: TGTGCCATCAGTGAAAACAGTCGGTTAGACACCATATATTTT.

Here the CDR3 reads CASSQFSQGTGRKDIEAFF. CDR3 nucleotide sequence: TGCGCCAGCAGTCAATTTTCGCAGGGGACAGGACGTAAAGACATAGAAGCTTTCTTT. V usage is TRBV23-1 and J usage is TRBJ1-1, with 8 bases lining up with TRBD1. TRBV23-1 has ORF status, its function being uncertain. The CDR3 loop spans 19 amino acids. The trim removed 1 base at V and 8 bases at J, leaving 21 bases unmatched.

The chain employs TRBV5-1 and TRBJ1-1, with 9 bases fitting TRBD1. J lost 4 bases, V lost 0 bases, and 10 bases had no gene match. This CDR3 spans 17 amino acids. Germline values: CDR1 SGHRS, CDR2 YFSETQ. The DNA of the CDR3 is TGCGCCAGCAGCTTGGGCCTCAAACAGGGGGCGGGCACTGAAGCTTTCTTT. Its protein is CASSLGLKQGAGTEAFF. Supplemented by reference TRBV5-1 and TRBJ1-1, the full variable domain reads KAGVTQTPRYLIKTRGQQVTLSCSPISGHRSVSWYQQTPGQGLQFLFEYFSETQRNKGNFPGRFSGRQFSNSRSEMNVSTLELGDSALYLCASSLGLKQGAGTEAFFGQGTRLTVV.

The chain couples TRBV13 to TRBJ2-7; 7 bases line up with TRBD2. The junction had 7 bases not matched to a gene; V was cut back by 5 bases and J by 3 bases. Germline CDR1 PRHDT, CDR2 FYEKMQ (reference sequence). The length of the CDR3 is 14 residues. The CDR3 spells CASSLRTSSYEQYF. As DNA, the CDR3 is TGTGCCAGCAGCCTAAGGACTAGTAGCTACGAGCAGTACTTC.

The chain recombines TRBV6-5 with TRBJ1-5; TRBD1 matches 7 bases. Germline CDR1 and CDR2: MNHEY and SVGAGI. V lost 6 bases, J lost 5 bases, and 4 bases stayed unmatched. The CDR3 sequence is 13 residues long. The CDR3 coding sequence is TGTGCCAGCAGGAGGGGGCAGGATCAGCCCCAGCATTTT. Translation gives CASRRGQDQPQHF.

In this sample, this clone turned up a few times. The chain recombines TRBV5-6 with TRBJ2-1, with 7 nucleotides matching TRBD1. Germline CDR1 reads SGHDT; CDR2 reads YYEEEE. CDR3 length: 15 amino acids. V lost 0 bases, J lost 4 bases, and 4 bases stayed unmatched. For the CDR3, the DNA is TGTGCCAGCAGCTTGGATGGGACAGCTTACAATGAGCAGTTCTTC. Its protein product is CASSLDGTAYNEQFF.

The rearrangement uses TRBV4-1 and TRBJ2-3, with D perhaps matching TRBD1 (6 bases). The germline gives CDR1 MGHRA, CDR2 YSYEKL. The CDR3 runs 15 residues. The ends were cut back, 3 bases at V and 3 bases at J, with 13 bases in the middle. CDR3 sequence reads: CASSHGTGRTDTQYF. Written as DNA, the CDR3 is TGCGCCAGCAGCCACGGCACAGGGCGGACAGATACGCAGTATTTT.

V gene TRBV2 combines with J gene TRBJ2-1, with TRBD2 matching 11 bases. Per the germline V gene, CDR1 is SNHLY and CDR2 is FYNNEI. The CDR3 length is 15 residues. V was clipped by 7 bases and J by 8 bases; unmatched bases: 10. The CDR3 here is CASNLLAGDLHEQFF. The DNA for the CDR3 is TGTGCCAGCAATCTACTAGCGGGGGACTTACATGAGCAGTTCTTC.

The rearrangement uses TRBV28 and TRBJ2-5, with a possible D match to TRBD1 (5 bases). The CDR3 totals 13 residues. V was clipped by 6 bases and J by 5 bases, with 13 bases between them. From germline, CDR1 is MDHEN and CDR2 SYDVKM. The CDR3, as DNA: TGTGCCAGCAGCACGACAGAGACGGAGACCCAGTACTTC. It is translated as CASSTTETETQYF.

The chain is built from TRBV5-6 and TRBJ1-3; no clear D. V lost 2 bases, J lost 1 base, and 4 bases lay in between. Looked up from germline, CDR1 is SGHDT and CDR2 is YYEEEE. The CDR3 totals 13 residues. The CDR3 DNA follows: TGTGCCAGCAGCTTAGCGTCTGGAAACACCATATATTTT. Translated: CASSLASGNTIYF.

The rearrangement joins TRBV6-5 to TRBJ2-7, with D tentatively TRBD1 (5 bases). V was trimmed by 8 bases and J by 0 bases, leaving 17 bases between them. The CDR3 has 15 amino acids. Germline values: CDR1 MNHEY, CDR2 SVGAGI. The CDR3 DNA follows: TGTGCCAGCCCGGACCCCAGGGCGAGCTCCTACGAGCAGTACTTC. This sequence encodes CASPDPRASSYEQYF.

The rearrangement joins TRBV27 to TRBJ1-3, with unresolved D. Germline V gives CDR1 MNHEY, CDR2 SMNVEV (reference sequence). CDR3 size: 12 residues. Between the trimmed V and J ends, which lost 2 bases and 4 bases, there was a span of 3 bases. CDR3 sequence (DNA): TGTGCCAGCAGTTTACTCGGAAACACCATATATTTT. Its protein is CASSLLGNTIYF.

CDR3 in DNA: TGTGCCAGCAGTCAGTCAGGTACGCAGTATTTT. Translated: CASSQSGTQYF. The chain uses TRBV6-5 and TRBJ2-3, with unresolved D. Deletions cut 5 bases from V and 8 bases from J, with 8 bases between. Germline V gene sequence: CDR1 MNHEY, CDR2 SVGAGI. This CDR3 has 11 amino acids.

The rearrangement links TRBV19 to TRBJ1-5; tentative D call: TRBD1 (6 bases). Germline V gene data show CDR1 as LNHDA and CDR2 as SQIVND (reference sequence). V shed 1 base and J shed 3 bases, with 10 bases lying between them. The CDR3 has 15 residues. The CDR3, as DNA: TGTGCCAGTAGTATAGTCGGACAGTTCAATCAGCCCCAGCATTTT. Residues: CASSIVGQFNQPQHF.

In DNA, the CDR3 is TGTGCCAGCAGAGGCGGGGGGACTAGCACAGATACGCAGTATTTT. Its translation is CASRGGGTSTDTQYF. The chain recombines TRBV27 with TRBJ2-3; 8 bases are a match to TRBD2. V was clipped by 6 bases and J by 0 bases; unmatched bases: 5. Per the germline V gene, CDR1 is MNHEY and CDR2 is SMNVEV (reference sequence). CDR3 size: 15 residues.

The chain joins TRBV30 to TRBJ1-2; 9 bases fit TRBD1. Per the germline V gene, CDR1 is GTSNPN and CDR2 is SVGIG (reference sequence). The CDR3 has 13 residues. Trimming cost V 5 bases and J 6 bases; bases outside gene matches: 7. For the CDR3, the DNA is TGTGCCTGGGGAAAACAGGGGGCTAATGGCTACACCTTC. This sequence encodes CAWGKQGANGYTF.

The chain uses TRBV5-6 and TRBJ2-1; D is perhaps TRBD2 (6 bases). V lost 0 bases and J lost 4, with 11 bases in between. This CDR3 spans 15 amino acids. Germline assignment: CDR1 SGHDT and CDR2 YYEEEE. The CDR3 nucleotides read TGTGCCAGCAGCTTGGGCGGGGCGGGATACAATGAGCAGTTCTTC. The encoded protein is CASSLGGAGYNEQFF.

Only one count was recorded for this clone. This sequence joins TRBV5-1 and TRBJ1-2, with D unclear. The CDR3 loop spans 16 amino acids. Per the germline V gene, CDR1 is SGHRS and CDR2 is YFSETQ. V was clipped by 1 base and J by 4 bases, with 17 bases between them. This CDR3 is CASSLYNPGAGYGYTF. The CDR3, as DNA: TGCGCCAGCAGCTTGTATAATCCGGGAGCAGGCTATGGCTACACCTTC. Combining the CDR3 with reference TRBV5-1 and TRBJ1-2 gives the whole variable domain KAGVTQTPRYLIKTRGQQVTLSCSPISGHRSVSWYQQTPGQGLQFLFEYFSETQRNKGNFPGRFSGRQFSNSRSEMNVSTLELGDSALYLCASSLYNPGAGYGYTFGSGTRLTVV.

The chain is built from TRBV3-1 (or the pseudogene TRBV3-2) and TRBJ2-5; tentative D call: TRBD1 (6 bases). Germline loops: CDR1 LGHDT, CDR2 YNNKEL (reference sequence). Trimming pared 0 bases from V and 0 bases from J, leaving 11 bases between. This CDR3 has 16 residues. CDR3 region: CASSQEYRDHQETQYF. The CDR3 DNA is TGTGCCAGCAGCCAAGAATACAGGGACCACCAAGAGACCCAGTACTTC.

The chain joins TRBV29-1 to TRBJ1-1; TRBD1 matches at 7 bases. J gave up 7 bases and V 5 bases, and 10 bases lay outside the gene matches. The CDR3 runs 13 residues. CDR1 and CDR2 from the germline V gene are SQVTM and ANQGSEA. CDR3 DNA sequence: TGCAGCGTTCGTCCGGGGACAGCCAATGAAGCTTTCTTT. Translating gives CSVRPGTANEAFF.

The chain has TRBV5-1 and TRBJ2-7; weak D call: TRBD1 (6 bases). The CDR3 has 15 amino acids. CDR1 and CDR2 from the germline V gene are SGHRS and YFSETQ. V lost 3 bases to trimming and J lost 1 base, with 14 bases between them. The CDR3 sequence is CASSSVQGQSYEQYF. CDR3 DNA sequence: TGCGCCAGCAGCTCGGTACAGGGCCAATCCTACGAGCAGTACTTC.

This clone was observed a handful of times. V is TRBV5-1 and J is TRBJ1-6, with TRBD1 matching over 9 bases. Trimming took 3 bases from V and 8 from J; bases not matched to a gene: 15. The CDR3 is made up of 18 amino acids. Per the germline V gene, CDR1 is SGHRS and CDR2 is YFSETQ. The chain's CDR3 is CASSSRGGPGQGHSPLHF. CDR3 in DNA: TGCGCCAGCAGCTCAAGGGGGGGGCCGGGACAGGGCCATTCACCCCTCCACTTT.

The gene calls are TRBV9 and TRBJ2-1, with 9 bases matching TRBD1. The ends lost 0 bases at V and 5 bases at J; junction bases unmatched: 6. The germline gives CDR1 SGDLS, CDR2 YYNGEE. The CDR3 contains 16 residues. This chain's CDR3 is CASSVAGGQGNNEQFF. In DNA, the CDR3 is TGTGCCAGCAGCGTAGCTGGGGGACAGGGAAACAATGAGCAGTTCTTC.